What follows describes a single T cell receptor beta chain. A few counts support this clone. The specificity of this receptor is unknown. No much larger clone exists at a distance of one base, and base qualities are not known. The data originate from a study of blood T cell repertoires in COVID-19 (TCRdb year 2020). Regarding the research as a whole: Collaborator samples came from the United States, Italy and Spain and covered acute and convalescent phases of COVID-19. The material from the prospective study consisted of cDNA or gDNA derived from T cells, B-cell-depleted T cells, or PBMCs. The repertoires were released in a freely available public database meant as a resource for research on the immune response to SARS-CoV-2. Deeply sampled blood TCRbeta repertoires from subjects exposed to, actively infected with, or recovered from COVID-19 were included in the dataset. Sample metadata almost always included a de-identified subject ID, COVID-19 status, age in years and sex. The samples were drawn from two sources: the first 160 participants of the ongoing ImmuneRACE study, and about 1,300 subjects contributed by 6 global collaborators. Where HLA class I and class II types were available, the types were taken from metadata supplied by the sample provider, not from assay-based typing.

Broader findings and caveats from the paper: The amount of clinical and demographic metadata varied by source and participant and was provided uncurated.

Spanning cysteine to phenylalanine, the CDR3 consists of 15 amino acids. CDR3 DNA only is kept here, 45 bases in frame from base 1. Sequences SGHRS (CDR1) and YFSETQ (CDR2) are obtained from the germline V gene. Cut back by 0 bases and 2 bases, the V and J ends lie 9 bases apart. Whole blood was collected in K2EDTA tubes by collaborating institutions according to the institutions' own protocols. Collaborator samples were shipped for TCRbeta analysis as frozen whole blood, isolated PBMCs, or DNA extracted from either sample type. TCRbeta CDR3 regions were amplified from genomic DNA using the immunoSEQ Assay, a bias-controlled multiplex PCR. The original pipeline was this. Within the assay, amplification of reference gene primers was used to estimate how many nucleated cells each sample contained. Sequence reads were collapsed and filtered to measure the absolute abundance of every unique TCRbeta CDR3 rearrangement. For each sample, productive Simpson clonality was calculated by taking the square root of Simpson's diversity index across productive rearrangements. The table was pulled from immuneACCESS by TCRdb, which kept in-frame rearrangements only. Such tables lose some clones; where checked, under half of the loss comes from unresolved V genes, and the rest has no known cause. V and J calls and clone size are those listed in that table; D and trimming were worked out from the DNA. The table for this sample lists fewer than 110,000 clones; roughly 92% of them were counted only once. Together, the top ten hold approximately 5.4% of the sample.

The sequence derives from a man between 45 and 60 years old with active COVID-19. The sequencing sample was made of peripheral blood. The chain employs TRBV5-1 and TRBJ2-4, with no reliable assignment of the D segment. The nucleotide sequence is TGCGCCAGCAGCTTGGATAGCCCAACCAAAAACATTCAGTACTTC. Translated, this gives CASSLDSPTKNIQYF.